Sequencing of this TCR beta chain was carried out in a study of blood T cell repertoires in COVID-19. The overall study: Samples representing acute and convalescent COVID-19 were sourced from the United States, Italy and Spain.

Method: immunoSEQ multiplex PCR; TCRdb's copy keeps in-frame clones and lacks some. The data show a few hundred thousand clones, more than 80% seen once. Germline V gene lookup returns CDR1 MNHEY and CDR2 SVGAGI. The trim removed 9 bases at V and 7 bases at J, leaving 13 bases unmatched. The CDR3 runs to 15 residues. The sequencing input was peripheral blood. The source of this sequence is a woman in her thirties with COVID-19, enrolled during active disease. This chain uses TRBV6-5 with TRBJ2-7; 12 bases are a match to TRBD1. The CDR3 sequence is CASQPGQGALREQYF. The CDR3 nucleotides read TGTGCCAGTCAGCCGGGACAGGGGGCCCTTAGGGAGCAGTACTTC.